The 27 T cell receptor beta chains in this list originate from one sample, sequenced in a study of lymphopenia after photon versus proton radiotherapy. The table came from immunoSEQ multiplex PCR; TCRdb's copy has only in-frame clones and leaves some out. The data show some 7,000 clones, roughly 77% seen once. Specimen: peripheral blood, collected from a patient treated with photon-based radiotherapy. These receptors were collected from a man younger than 45 with gastric cancer.

This clone was observed once. The chain uses TRBV7-2 and TRBJ2-3; D not certain. CDR1 is SGHTA, CDR2 FQGNSA, per germline. The V end was cut by 6 bases, the J end by 4 bases, with 14 bases between. This CDR3 comprises 14 residues. The CDR3 DNA is TGTGCCAGCAGTGTGTTGGTCCGCGCAGATACGCAGTATTTT. Its protein product is CASSVLVRADTQYF.

The rearrangement uses TRBV7-8 and TRBJ1-4; no definite D call. The germline V gene encodes CDR1 SGHVS and CDR2 FQNEAQ. V dropped 5 bases and J dropped 8 bases, with 18 bases sitting between them. The CDR3 extends over 15 amino acids. The CDR3 nucleotides read TGTGCCAGCAGCCTATCCGACGCGGTTGGGGAAAAACTGTTTTTT. This translates into CASSLSDAVGEKLFF.

The chain combines TRBV5-1 with TRBJ1-3; D might be TRBD1 (5 bases). This CDR3 is built from 15 residues. The V gene's germline CDR1 is SGHRS and CDR2 YFSETQ. Between the trimmed V and J ends, which lost 4 bases and 0 bases, there was a span of 11 bases. The CDR3 DNA reads TGCGCCAGCAGCGGCGGGGCGAACTCTGGAAACACCATATATTTT. Amino acids: CASSGGANSGNTIYF.

This chain connects TRBV7-6 to TRBJ1-1; 10 nucleotides align to TRBD1. Unmatched junction bases numbered 0, after V lost 3 bases and J lost 2 bases. The CDR3 extends over 14 amino acids. The germline V gene encodes CDR1 SGHVS and CDR2 FNYEAQ. CDR3 in DNA: TGTGCCAGCAGCTTGACAGGGGGCAACACTGAAGCTTTCTTT. Protein: CASSLTGGNTEAFF. Based on the CDR3 plus reference TRBV7-6 and TRBJ1-1, the full variable domain is GAGVSQSPRYKVTKRGQDVALRCDPISGHVSLYWYRQALGQGPEFLTYFNYEAQQDKSGLPNDRFSAERPEGSISTLTIQRTEQRDSAMYRCASSLTGGNTEAFFGQGTRLTVV.

The chain carries TRBV11-2 and TRBJ1-4; TRBD1 might be the D (6 bases). From germline, CDR1 is SGHAT and CDR2 FQNNGV. V was trimmed by 4 bases and J by 7 bases, leaving 16 bases between them. The CDR3 loop spans 15 amino acids. The DNA of the CDR3 is TGTGCCAGCAGCTATGACAGGCTTCAAAGTGAAAAACTGTTTTTT. Protein sequence: CASSYDRLQSEKLFF.

V usage is TRBV7-9 and J usage is TRBJ1-1; D remains unclear. This CDR3 is built from 15 residues. Trimming left V 0 bases short and J 0 bases short, with 8 bases between. Germline-derived CDR1 and CDR2 are SEHNR and FQNEAQ (reference sequence). The CDR3 coding sequence is TGTGCCAGCAGCTTAGCGTTTCAGCTGAACACTGAAGCTTTCTTT. The encoded protein is CASSLAFQLNTEAFF.

This clone came up a few times. The V call is TRBV4-1, the J call TRBJ2-1, with D hard to call. The germline V and J ends were trimmed by 5 bases and 6 bases, with 20 bases remaining between them. The CDR3 spans 16 residues. Germline CDR1 and CDR2: MGHRA and YSYEKL. In DNA, the CDR3 is TGCGCCAGCAGCTACAAGGGCATAATGAAGGCCAATGAGCAGTTCTTC. As protein: CASSYKGIMKANEQFF.

The chain recombines TRBV11-3 with TRBJ1-1, with a weak D call TRBD1 (6 bases). Germline-derived CDR1 and CDR2 are SGHNT and YENEEA. V was trimmed by 5 bases and J by 7 bases, leaving 20 bases between them. CDR3 length: 15 amino acids. This CDR3 reads CASSASGARALEAFF. The CDR3 nucleotides are TGTGCCAGCAGCGCCTCAGGGGCCCGAGCGCTTGAAGCTTTCTTT.

The chain couples TRBV5-1 to TRBJ2-1, with a tentative D call TRBD2 (7 bases). From germline, CDR1 is SGHRS and CDR2 YFSETQ. The germline V and J ends were trimmed by 2 bases and 8 bases, with 17 bases remaining between them. The CDR3 consists of 15 residues. CDR3 sequence reads: CASSFGQGGGYEQFF. The DNA of the CDR3 is TGCGCCAGCAGCTTCGGGCAGGGAGGGGGGTATGAGCAGTTCTTC.

The rearrangement joins TRBV11-3 to TRBJ2-1; the match to TRBD2 covers 8 bases. Unmatched junction bases numbered 0, after V lost 2 bases and J lost 0 bases. This CDR3 comprises 15 residues. Germline-derived CDR1 and CDR2 are SGHNT and YENEEA. The CDR3 reads CASSLSGSSYNEQFF. As DNA, the CDR3 is TGTGCCAGCAGCTTAAGCGGGAGCTCCTACAATGAGCAGTTCTTC.

This sequence joins TRBV5-6 and TRBJ1-1; no clear D gene. Trimming cost V 4 bases and J 3 bases, with 28 bases left between them. This CDR3 has 19 amino acids. Germline CDR1 reads SGHDT; CDR2 reads YYEEEE. The CDR3 bases are TGTGCCAGCAGCCTCCCCGGCTGGGAGTTAATAAGTAGGGACACTGAAGCTTTCTTT. Protein: CASSLPGWELISRDTEAFF.

Written as DNA, the CDR3 is TGTGCCAGCAGCCTACGTGGCCCCCCAGCGGAGACCCAGTACTTC. As protein: CASSLRGPPAETQYF. This rearrangement joins TRBV28 to TRBJ2-5; the D is unclear. The germline V gene has CDR1 MDHEN and CDR2 SYDVKM. This CDR3 has 15 amino acids. Trimming removed 6 bases at V and 5 bases at J, with 19 bases between.

This clone is medium-sized (0.01 to 0.1%). The chain combines TRBV7-2 with TRBJ2-4; D unresolved. The germline V and J ends were trimmed by 2 bases and 5 bases, with 16 bases remaining between them. The CDR3 spans 16 residues. Germline V gene lookup returns CDR1 SGHTA and CDR2 FQGNSA. CDR3 in DNA: TGTGCCAGCAGCTTATGGGGAATGGGGATGGAAAACATTCAGTACTTC. As protein: CASSLWGMGMENIQYF.

In DNA, the CDR3 is TGTGCCAGCAGCAAAAAACAGGGTGAAAATCAGCCCCAGCATTTT. This gives the protein CASSKKQGENQPQHF. The gene calls are TRBV11-2 and TRBJ1-5; possibly TRBD1 for D (6 bases). V lost 5 bases and J lost 4, with 15 bases in between. The germline CDR1 and CDR2 sequences are SGHAT and FQNNGV. This CDR3 spans 15 amino acids.

This chain joins TRBV6-5 and TRBJ1-2, with TRBD1 identical over 9 bases. The CDR3 covers 13 residues. The V gene's germline CDR1 is MNHEY and CDR2 SVGAGI. The trim removed 8 bases at V and 7 bases at J, leaving 8 bases unmatched. The CDR3 nucleotides read TGTGCCAGCGGGGCGACAGGGGGTTCTGGCTACACCTTC. This sequence encodes CASGATGGSGYTF.

The chain combines TRBV4-2 with TRBJ2-1; 10 bases match TRBD2. Germline trimming cut 0 bases from V and 4 bases from J; bases unmatched to any gene: 6. The length of the CDR3 is 17 residues. Per germline, CDR1 LGHNA and CDR2 YNFKEQ. The CDR3 DNA follows: TGTGCCAGCAGCCAAGACCCCGCGGGACTAGCGTACAATGAGCAGTTCTTC. Translation gives CASSQDPAGLAYNEQFF.

The CDR3 loop reads CASSLGQARSYTF. The CDR3 DNA is TGCGCCAGCAGCTTAGGACAGGCAAGGAGCTACACCTTC. V gene TRBV5-1 combines with J gene TRBJ1-2; 7 nucleotides align to TRBD1. V lost 2 bases, J lost 9 bases, and 7 bases stayed unmatched. Germline V gene lookup returns CDR1 SGHRS and CDR2 YFSETQ. The CDR3 is 13 amino acids.

This chain uses TRBV6-5 with TRBJ1-5; D is possibly TRBD1 (6 bases). The CDR3 sequence is 14 residues long. Per germline, CDR1 MNHEY and CDR2 SVGAGI. The germline V and J ends were trimmed by 5 bases and 2 bases, with 10 bases remaining between them. The CDR3 reads CASSLDSGNQPQHF. As DNA, the CDR3 is TGTGCCAGCAGTCTGGACAGCGGCAATCAGCCCCAGCATTTT.

V gene TRBV19 combines with J gene TRBJ2-1, with 7 bases that match TRBD2. The trim removed 3 bases at V and 3 bases at J, leaving 5 bases unmatched. The CDR3 is made up of 15 amino acids. Germline-derived CDR1 and CDR2 are LNHDA and SQIVND (reference sequence). The CDR3 DNA reads TGTGCCAGTAGTATTTTGGGCGGGGGCTACAATGAGCAGTTCTTC. Its protein product is CASSILGGGYNEQFF.

The V gene is TRBV5-5, the J gene TRBJ1-4, with D perhaps TRBD1 (5 bases). V was clipped by 7 bases and J by 3 bases, with 13 bases between them. The length of the CDR3 is 14 residues. Germline assignment: CDR1 SGHKS and CDR2 YYEKEE (reference sequence). The CDR3 coding sequence is TGTGCCAGCGGAGTTGGGGCCCCTAATGAAAAACTGTTTTTT. Protein product: CASGVGAPNEKLFF.

V is TRBV4-1 and J is TRBJ2-1; TRBD2 aligns across 12 bases. The CDR3 totals 17 residues. J gave up 1 base and V 3 bases, and 4 bases lay outside the gene matches. From germline, CDR1 is MGHRA and CDR2 YSYEKL. The CDR3 protein is CASSQSSGGASYNEQFF. The CDR3 DNA sequence: TGCGCCAGCAGCCAGTCTAGCGGGGGGGCTTCCTACAATGAGCAGTTCTTC.

The rearrangement joins TRBV11-1 to TRBJ2-7; 7 nucleotides agree with TRBD1. The junction had 6 bases not matched to a gene; V was cut back by 1 base and J by 6 bases. The CDR3 loop spans 14 amino acids. Germline-derived CDR1 and CDR2 are SGHAT and FQDESV (reference sequence). Written as DNA, the CDR3 is TGTGCCAGCAGCTTAGACCGACAGGGTGGCGAGCAGTACTTC. This codes for CASSLDRQGGEQYF.

The chain is built from TRBV27 and TRBJ2-7; 10 bases align to TRBD2. CDR3 length equals 15 residues. CDR1 MNHEY and CDR2 SMNVEV come from the germline V gene (reference sequence). V shed 6 bases and J 2 bases; nucleotides not matched to a gene: 7. CDR3 amino acids: CASRITSGTTYEQYF. DNA of the CDR3: TGTGCCAGCAGGATCACTAGCGGGACGACCTACGAGCAGTACTTC.

The chain uses TRBV19 and TRBJ2-6; 10 bases match TRBD2. J was trimmed by 0 bases and V by 7 bases; bases with no gene match: 6. Germline values: CDR1 LNHDA, CDR2 SQIVND (reference sequence). The CDR3 totals 17 residues. The chain's CDR3 is CASTSGRPLSGANVLTF. DNA for the CDR3: TGTGCCAGTACTAGCGGGAGACCCCTCTCTGGGGCCAACGTCCTGACTTTC.

The V and J genes are TRBV5-1 and TRBJ2-5; D is undetermined. V gave up 5 bases and J gave up 0 bases, with 11 bases separating them. CDR1 is SGHRS and CDR2 is YFSETQ in the germline V gene. The CDR3 sequence is 14 residues long. The CDR3 DNA reads TGCGCCAGCAGGGGCGATCGGTACCAAGAGACCCAGTACTTC. Protein: CASRGDRYQETQYF.

This sequence joins TRBV12-5 and TRBJ2-7; TRBD1 might be the D (6 bases). CDR1 is LGHNT and CDR2 is FRNRAP in the germline V gene. This CDR3 is built from 14 residues. Trimming stripped 0 bases from V and 1 base from J, with 7 bases between. CDR3: CASGLVQGSYEQYF. Here the CDR3 DNA reads TGTGCTAGTGGTTTGGTACAGGGATCCTACGAGCAGTACTTC.

This sequence joins TRBV6-6 and TRBJ1-1; TRBD1 is a possible D gene (5 bases). The V gene's germline CDR1 is MNHNY and CDR2 SVGAGI (reference sequence). The CDR3 runs 14 residues. V lost 6 bases and J 2 bases, leaving 13 bases between the germline ends. CDR3 region: CASSQTDRNTEAFF. The CDR3 nucleotides are TGTGCCAGCAGCCAGACAGACAGAAACACTGAAGCTTTCTTT.